This TCR beta chain was recorded in a study of blood T cell repertoires in COVID-19. Germline V gene data show CDR1 as LGHDT and CDR2 as YNNKEL (reference sequence). The V and J ends lost 6 bases and 7 bases, in that order; junction bases with no gene match: 9. CDR3 length: 16 residues. Only in-frame clones appear in the TCRdb table, and some are missing; sequencing was by immunoSEQ multiplex PCR. The sample includes about 210,000 clones, about 81% of them seen just once. The sequence was obtained from a man aged 40-55 years who had recovered from COVID-19. The gene calls are TRBV3-1 (or the pseudogene TRBV3-2) and TRBJ2-1; 13 nucleotides match TRBD2. The specimen sequenced was PBMCs or T cells enriched from blood (not recorded which). The CDR3, as DNA: TGTGCCAGCAGTCCCCGACTAGCGGGGGGAGGGAATGAGCAGTTCTTC. Protein product: CASSPRLAGGGNEQFF.